This T cell receptor (beta chain) was identified during a study of blood T cell repertoires in COVID-19 (dated by TCRdb to 2018 to 2020). At the level of the whole study: The collaborator samples originated in the United States, Italy and Spain and spanned the acute and convalescent phases of COVID-19. HLA class I and class II types, where available, came from metadata supplied by the sample provider rather than from assay-based typing. The samples were drawn from two sources: the first 160 participants of the ongoing ImmuneRACE study, and approximately 1,300 subjects contributed by 6 global collaborators. The sample metadata nearly always contained a de-identified subject ID, COVID-19 status, age in years and sex. Deeply sampled blood TCRbeta repertoires from subjects exposed to, actively infected with, or recovered from COVID-19 were included in the dataset. A freely available public database, intended as a resource for researchers studying the immune response to SARS-CoV-2, is where the repertoires were released. The material from the prospective study consisted of cDNA or gDNA derived from T cells, B-cell-depleted T cells, or PBMCs.

Concerning this clone itself: The antigen it binds to is not known. The input lacks base qualities; no much larger clone sits a single base away.

At one collaborating source in Seattle, patients were enrolled during active infection and were followed longitudinally through the course of disease. Each collaborating institution followed its own protocols to collect whole blood in K2EDTA tubes. For TCRbeta analysis, collaborator samples were shipped as frozen whole blood, as isolated PBMCs, or as DNA extracted from either sample type. Here is what the overall study found, with its caveats: How much clinical and demographic metadata was included differed by source and by participant, and the metadata was provided uncurated.

TCRbeta CDR3 regions were amplified from genomic DNA using the immunoSEQ Assay, a bias-controlled multiplex PCR. As for the authors' bioinformatics: Within the assay, amplification of reference gene primers was used to estimate how many nucleated cells each sample contained. To quantify the absolute abundance of each unique TCRbeta CDR3 rearrangement, sequence reads were collapsed and filtered. Productive Simpson clonality was computed per sample as the square root of Simpson's diversity index over productive rearrangements. In its TCRdb copy, this immuneACCESS table keeps in-frame sequences only and misses some clones. Where compared with another copy, unresolved V genes explain less than half of these, and the others have no known cause. V, J and clone size are taken as reported in that table, and D and trimming were inferred from the DNA itself. The sample records about 49,000 clones, 93% of which are singletons. In total, the top ten clones hold 0.9% to 1.1% of the sample.

From the cysteine up to the phenylalanine, the CDR3 has a length of 14 residues. Left in the record is the CDR3 DNA by itself, 42 bases read in frame from the first base. V is trimmed back by 5 bases and J by 8 bases, and the junction contains 7 bases that no gene match accounts for. Taken from the germline V gene (reference sequence), the CDR1 and CDR2 loops are SEHNR and FQNEAQ. The source of this sequence is a man between 60 and 75 years old with COVID-19, enrolled during active disease. Sequencing used peripheral blood. The V and J segments used are TRBV7-9 and TRBJ2-7, with 12 bases aligning to TRBD2. The nucleotide sequence is TGTGCCAGCAGCCAGACTAGCGGGAGTTTCCAGCAGTACTTC. It specifies CASSQTSGSFQQYF.